Listed below are T cell receptor beta chains from one sample, sequenced in a study of regulatory T cells in long-lasting Graves disease. One entry per CDR3 protein results from TCRdb running MiXCR on the multiplex PCR reads. Here the sample spans more than 300,000 distinct CDR3 sequences, roughly a fifth being singletons. Here the sequenced sample was peripheral blood mononuclear cells (PBMCs), taken when the disease was refractory, from a patient treated with antithyroid drugs. These receptor sequences come from a female donor with Graves disease. The CDR3 runs from the conserved cysteine through the conserved F or W. The order of the fields is V gene, J gene, clone size, D gene, CDR3 DNA, CDR3 protein. D genes are given only for firm matches. Clone sizes are given selectively: once, few, many, or a class where the clone is expanded.

v_call: TRBV30; j_call: TRBJ1-5; clone_size: .; d_call: TRBD1; cdr3_nt: TGTGCCTGGAGTGTATACAGGCTCCGGGACAGAGATCAGCCCCAGCATTTT; cdr3_aa: CAWSVYRLRDRDQPQHF
v_call: TRBV5-1; j_call: TRBJ2-7; clone_size: few; d_call: TRBD1; cdr3_nt: TGCGCCAGCAGCTTGGTTAGACGCGGACAGGGGAGAGACGAGCAGTACTTC; cdr3_aa: CASSLVRRGQGRDEQYF
v_call: TRBV4-1; j_call: TRBJ1-5; clone_size: .; d_call: .; cdr3_nt: TGCGCCAGCAGCCAAGAATCAGTTTATAGCAATCAGCTCCAGCATTTT; cdr3_aa: CASSQESVYSNQLQHF
v_call: TRBV4-1; j_call: TRBJ2-5; clone_size: .; d_call: .; cdr3_nt: TGCGCCAGCAGCCTCGACTGGCAGGTCGGGTTTGACGAGACCCAGTACTTC; cdr3_aa: CASSLDWQVGFDETQYF
v_call: TRBV24-1; j_call: TRBJ1-2; clone_size: .; d_call: .; cdr3_nt: TGTGCCACCAGTGGGGGGGCTGGAAATCTCTATGGCTACACCTTC; cdr3_aa: CATSGGAGNLYGYTF
v_call: TRBV19; j_call: TRBJ2-3; clone_size: few; d_call: .; cdr3_nt: TGTGCCAGTAGTATCGCGGGTATCAGCACAGATACGCAGTATTTT; cdr3_aa: CASSIAGISTDTQYF
v_call: TRBV3-1; j_call: TRBJ1-1; clone_size: many; d_call: TRBD1; cdr3_nt: TGTGCCAGCAGCCAAGCCCCCGGACAGGCGATGAACACTGAAGCTTTCTTT; cdr3_aa: CASSQAPGQAMNTEAFF
v_call: TRBV10-3; j_call: TRBJ1-1; clone_size: many; d_call: .; cdr3_nt: TGTGCCATCAGTGAGTCGTTCCGGACGGTCACTTTGAACACTGAAGCTTTCTTT; cdr3_aa: CAISESFRTVTLNTEAFF
v_call: TRBV12-3/TRBV12-4; j_call: TRBJ2-5; clone_size: many; d_call: TRBD2; cdr3_nt: TGTGCCAGCAGTTTATCGACTAGCGGGAGCGGGGGGACCCAGTACTTC; cdr3_aa: CASSLSTSGSGGTQYF
v_call: TRBV28; j_call: TRBJ2-1; clone_size: .; d_call: TRBD1; cdr3_nt: TGTGCCAGCAGTAGAACTGCCTACAGGGGGGCGGAGGAGGATGAGCAGTTCTTC; cdr3_aa: CASSRTAYRGAEEDEQFF
v_call: TRBV11-2; j_call: TRBJ2-5; clone_size: many; d_call: .; cdr3_nt: TGTGCCAGCAGCTTAGGTCCGGGACAACAAGAGACCCAGTACTTC; cdr3_aa: CASSLGPGQQETQYF
v_call: TRBV2; j_call: TRBJ1-1; clone_size: many; d_call: .; cdr3_nt: TGTGCCAGCAAACGGACCGCCGAACGTGAAGCTTTCTTT; cdr3_aa: CASKRTAEREAFF
v_call: TRBV7-9; j_call: TRBJ1-1; clone_size: few; d_call: TRBD1; cdr3_nt: TGTGCCAGCAGCTCCACCTCGACAGGGGAACAAGCTTTCTTT; cdr3_aa: CASSSTSTGEQAFF
v_call: TRBV7-8; j_call: TRBJ2-2; clone_size: .; d_call: TRBD2; cdr3_nt: TGTGCCAGCAGCTTAGCGGGAGGGAGATCGAACACCGGGGAGCTGTTTTTT; cdr3_aa: CASSLAGGRSNTGELFF
v_call: TRBV20-1; j_call: TRBJ2-7; clone_size: many; d_call: .; cdr3_nt: TGCAGTGCTAGAGATGGGACCGGCTACGAGCAGTACTTC; cdr3_aa: CSARDGTGYEQYF
v_call: TRBV6-1; j_call: TRBJ1-4; clone_size: many; d_call: .; cdr3_nt: TGTGCCAGCAGCTCAACAGGGTTTAATGAAAAACTGTTTTTT; cdr3_aa: CASSSTGFNEKLFF
v_call: TRBV28; j_call: TRBJ1-2; clone_size: .; d_call: TRBD1; cdr3_nt: TGTGCCATCAGGTATACCCGGGACAGGGGTTCGGGCTACACCTTC; cdr3_aa: CAIRYTRDRGSGYTF
v_call: TRBV12-3/TRBV12-4; j_call: TRBJ1-1; clone_size: many; d_call: .; cdr3_nt: TGTGCCAGCGGTCGACTCCAGAACACTGAAGCTTTCTTT; cdr3_aa: CASGRLQNTEAFF